Below are 8 T cell receptor beta chains sequenced from a single sample in a study of OX40 agonist ivuxolimab in advanced cancers. Generated by immunoSEQ multiplex PCR, the TCRdb table keeps only in-frame clones and is missing some. The table shows under 85,000 clones, with around 87% occurring only once. The specimen comprised CD4+ or CD8+ T cells sorted from blood, sampled in a trial of the OX40 agonist ivuxolimab. Receptor source: an adult with an advanced solid tumor such as melanoma, head and neck, liver or kidney cancer.

This clone was seen just once. The V call is TRBV28, the J call TRBJ1-2; no clear D. The germline gives CDR1 MDHEN, CDR2 SYDVKM. The CDR3 consists of 12 residues. Trimming shortened V by 3 bases and J by 8 bases, and 10 bases separated the two germline ends. The CDR3 nucleotides read TGTGCCAGCAGTTTTAGCGTGGGAGGCTACACCTTC. This gives the protein CASSFSVGGYTF.

J is TRBJ2-7 and V is TRBV18; TRBD2 matches 8 bases. Germline-derived CDR1 and CDR2 are KGHSH and LQKENI. The CDR3 contains 14 residues. With 4 bases clipped from V and 4 bases from J, the junction kept 6 bases outside the gene matches. The CDR3 DNA reads TGTGCCAGCTCACTAAAGGGACTAGGATACGAGCAGTACTTC. Its protein product is CASSLKGLGYEQYF.

The rearrangement joins TRBV2 to TRBJ1-6, with TRBD1 matching 7 bases. The CDR3 has 14 residues. Looked up from germline, CDR1 is SNHLY and CDR2 is FYNNEI. V shed 8 bases, J shed 9 bases, and the junction held 10 bases outside the gene matches. The CDR3 spells CASRLGTVGSPLHF. The CDR3, as DNA: TGTGCCAGCCGCCTGGGGACAGTAGGTTCACCCCTCCACTTT.

This rearrangement joins TRBV5-1 to TRBJ2-1, with a weak D call TRBD1 (5 bases). The CDR3 has 14 amino acids. Germline loops: CDR1 SGHRS, CDR2 YFSETQ. V shed 6 bases and J shed 2 bases, with 12 bases lying between them. The CDR3 region is CASNGHGPYNEQFF. The DNA for the CDR3 is TGCGCCAGCAATGGACACGGCCCCTACAATGAGCAGTTCTTC.

The chain uses TRBV6-6 and TRBJ2-1; 7 bases line up with TRBD2. After removal of 3 bases from V and 3 bases from J, the junction contained 2 bases not matched to a gene. The germline V gene has CDR1 MNHNY and CDR2 SVGAGI (reference sequence). The CDR3 length is 14 residues. This CDR3 is CASSYAGDYNEQFF. The CDR3 coding sequence is TGTGCCAGCAGTTATGCGGGAGACTACAATGAGCAGTTCTTC.

The chain recombines TRBV7-2 with TRBJ1-1; 8 bases map to TRBD1. The germline V gene encodes CDR1 SGHTA and CDR2 FQGNSA. This CDR3 has 15 residues. Unmatched junction bases numbered 7, after V lost 5 bases and J lost 2 bases. This chain's CDR3 is CASSRTGTGNTEAFF. The CDR3 DNA reads TGTGCCAGCAGCCGAACCGGGACAGGAAACACTGAAGCTTTCTTT.

Comments on this clone: At one end the junction does not follow the germline gene, possibly because of a read error. This same CDR3 is encoded by further DNA sequences in the sample. V usage is TRBV7-9 and J usage is TRBJ2-6, with unresolved D. CDR3 size: 15 residues. The germline gives CDR1 SEHNR, CDR2 FQNEAQ (reference sequence). CDR3 amino acids: CASSLDLFGANVLTF. The CDR3 DNA reads as TGTGCCAGCAGTTTAGACCTCTTTGGGGCCAACGTCCTGACTTTC. The complete variable domain, with remaining parts taken from reference TRBV7-9 and TRBJ2-6, reads DTGVSQNPRHKITKRGQNVTFRCDPISEHNRLYWYRQTLGQGPEFLTYFQNEAQLEKSRLLSDRFSAERPKGSFSTLEIQRTEQGDSAMYLCASSLDLFGANVLTFGAGSRLTVL.

This clone was recorded once. The rearrangement links TRBV6-6 to TRBJ1-6; TRBD1 might be the D (5 bases). Germline CDR1 is MNHNY and CDR2 is SVGAGI (reference sequence). V lost 11 bases and J 7 bases, leaving 18 bases between the germline ends. The CDR3 loop spans 14 amino acids. The CDR3 here is CAANRQGKNSPLHF. CDR3 nucleotides: TGTGCCGCCAACCGCCAGGGTAAAAATTCACCCCTCCACTTT.